Included here is one T cell receptor (beta chain) sequence, with context. Its antigen is currently unknown. Clones were sequenced by immunoSEQ multiplex PCR, and TCRdb holds only the in-frame ones, with some missing. The data hold tens of thousands of clones, with 75% to 85% observed a single time. Trimming removed 0 bases from V and 2 bases from J; junction bases left unmatched: 4. The CDR3 loop spans 17 amino acids. The germline gives CDR1 SNHLY, CDR2 FYNNEI. This sample was taken from a study of OX40 agonist ivuxolimab in advanced cancers. Study-wide results and limits: Relative to CD4+, CD8+ T cells held more expanded clones on average.

This TCR came from an adult with an advanced solid tumor such as melanoma, head and neck, liver or kidney cancer. The chain joins TRBV2 to TRBJ2-5; 12 bases align to TRBD2. The source material was CD4+ or CD8+ T cells sorted from blood, sampled in a trial of the OX40 agonist ivuxolimab. CDR3 sequence: CASSEARGTSGQETQYF. CDR3 nucleotides: TGTGCCAGCAGTGAAGCCCGAGGGACTAGCGGGCAAGAGACCCAGTACTTC.